Listed below are T cell receptor beta chains from one sample, sequenced in a study of T and B cells in COVID-19 patients. TCRdb processed the multiplex PCR reads anew with MiXCR; each CDR3 protein has one entry. Among about 15,000 distinct CDR3 sequences listed, roughly 29% were seen once. The specimen sequenced was blood. Source of these receptors: a human donor who had recovered from COVID-19. CDR3s leave out the opening cysteine and the closing phenylalanine or tryptophan. Fields, in order: V gene, CDR3 length, CDR3 protein.

>TRBV12-3/TRBV12-4|12
ASSPRRYNQPQH
>TRBV19|13
ASSNRHTGAGELF
>TRBV18|12
ASSPAASGNTIY
>TRBV19|11
ASDRASTDTQY
>TRBV15|11
ATSSTGVGEQY
>TRBV12-3/TRBV12-4|11
ASSFPPVYIQY
>TRBV20-1|11
SARSDRDTEAF
>TRBV24-1|12
ATSGQLNTGELF
>TRBV12-3/TRBV12-4|12
ASELGGSINEQF
>TRBV27|12
ASSPDGATYEQY
>TRBV5-1|10
ASSLGEAEAF
>TRBV6-2/TRBV6-3|13
ASSPPSGMANEQF
>TRBV5-5|12
ASSPGQGFDTQY
>TRBV11-3|13
ASSLRRALGTEAF
>TRBV12-3/TRBV12-4|10
ASTPSNYGYT
>TRBV5-1|13
ASSSLSASTDTQY
>TRBV30|11
AWRVRGQETQY
>TRBV5-1|10
ASSLGDTEAF
>TRBV24-1|11
ATRGQVGETQY
>TRBV19|14
ASSVQGTGVLYGYT
>TRBV10-3|11
AMGTDGADTQY
>TRBV5-4|12
ASSPFGGSAAGY
>TRBV6-2/TRBV6-3|13
ASSPGSGNWQPQH
>TRBV7-2|11
ASSLQGQETQY
>TRBV6-5|13
ASSWGARANEKLF
>TRBV6-2/TRBV6-3|17
ASSYPNLISGPNTGELF
>TRBV12-3/TRBV12-4|12
ASSLSSGYETQY
>TRBV5-5|12
ASSHGQGKQPQH
>TRBV9|14
ASSVSDRVRPGELF
>TRBV15|13
ASSTDRGGTDTQY
>TRBV19|12
ASSPAGWDEKLF
>TRBV20-1|11
SARDGTYNEQF
>TRBV7-4|12
ASKKQHDFYEQY
>TRBV29-1|11
SAIRVTNTEAF
>TRBV30|12
AWNRGASTNVLT